Following are 9 T cell receptor beta chains from one sample sequenced in a study of CD8+ T cells in alopecia areata. Sequencing relied on a cDNA template that was reverse transcribed from extracted RNA. Profiled with immunoSEQ multiplex PCR; TCRdb holds only in-frame clones, not every one. The top ten clones hold roughly 9% of a sample with 85,000 to 110,000 clones, 55% of them seen once. The sample consisted of CD4+ T cells sorted from blood. These receptors came from a human donor in good health.

The J gene is TRBJ2-3, the V gene TRBV4-2; possible D gene TRBD2, 5 bases. With 0 bases removed from V and 4 bases from J, the gap between germline ends came to 17 bases. Germline V gives CDR1 LGHNA, CDR2 YNFKEQ. The CDR3 is 17 amino acids. In DNA, the CDR3 is TGTGCCAGCAGCCAAGATGCGGCTAGGCTGAGGGCAGATACGCAGTATTTT. Translating gives CASSQDAARLRADTQYF.

The rearrangement uses TRBV4-3 and TRBJ2-3; the match to TRBD2 covers 9 bases. With V trimmed by 0 bases and J by 5 bases, 15 bases remained unmatched. The CDR3 runs to 19 residues. Germline loops: CDR1 LGHNA, CDR2 YSLEER. The CDR3 sequence: CASSQDSWGASGVGDTQYF. The CDR3 DNA reads TGCGCCAGCAGCCAAGATAGTTGGGGAGCTAGCGGGGTGGGAGATACGCAGTATTTT.

This clone was found a few times. The V and J genes are TRBV28 and TRBJ2-1; a weak D match, TRBD2 (5 bases). CDR1 MDHEN and CDR2 SYDVKM come from the germline V gene. V gave up 1 base and J gave up 6 bases, with 7 bases separating them. This CDR3 has 13 amino acids. The DNA of the CDR3 is TGTGCCAGCAGTTTATCTGGGAGCAATGAGCAGTTCTTC. It specifies CASSLSGSNEQFF.

The chain carries TRBV15 and TRBJ1-1; D is unresolved. With 0 bases removed from V and 7 bases from J, the gap between germline ends came to 6 bases. The CDR3 spans 12 residues. CDR1 and CDR2 from the germline V gene are LNHNV and YYDKDF (reference sequence). CDR3 residues: CATSRDRIEAFF. The CDR3 coding sequence is TGTGCCACCAGCAGAGACCGAATTGAAGCTTTCTTT.

The chain has TRBV5-1 and TRBJ2-1; TRBD1 matches 9 bases. The CDR3 extends over 15 amino acids. Germline V gene data show CDR1 as SGHRS and CDR2 as YFSETQ. V dropped 0 bases and J dropped 9; count of bases not matched to a gene: 7. CDR3 in DNA: TGCGCCAGCAGCTTGGCCCGGGACAGGGTCGGTGAGCAGTTCTTC. Translating gives CASSLARDRVGEQFF.

The rearrangement joins TRBV30 to TRBJ1-1; the match to TRBD1 covers 7 bases. The CDR3 consists of 13 residues. Germline assignment: CDR1 GTSNPN and CDR2 SVGIG (reference sequence). V was clipped by 1 base and J by 2 bases; unmatched bases: 1. The DNA for the CDR3 is TGTGCCTGGAGTGGGGACAGAAACACTGAAGCTTTCTTT. This translates into CAWSGDRNTEAFF. Drawing the rest from reference TRBV30 and TRBJ1-1, the complete variable domain is SQTIHQWPATLVQPVGSPLSLECTVEGTSNPNLYWYRQAAGRGLQLLFYSVGIGQISSEVPQNLSASRPQDRQFILSSKKLLLSDSGFYLCAWSGDRNTEAFFGQGTRLTVV.

This sequence joins TRBV25-1 and TRBJ1-4; D is undetermined. CDR1 and CDR2 from the germline V gene are MGHDK and SYGVNS. The CDR3 is 13 residues long. The V end was cut by 2 bases, the J end by 6 bases, with 7 bases between. CDR3 sequence reads: CASSEPLHEKLFF. CDR3 nucleotides: TGTGCCAGCAGTGAACCCCTCCATGAAAAACTGTTTTTT.

The V and J genes are TRBV16 and TRBJ1-1; D ambiguous. Per the germline V gene, CDR1 is KGHSY and CDR2 is FQNENV. V was cut by 0 bases and J by 1 base, with 6 bases left in between. The CDR3 spans 14 residues. The CDR3 region has the DNA TGTGCCAGCAGCCAATCGTCGGGGAACACTGAAGCTTTCTTT. It specifies CASSQSSGNTEAFF.

This clone was counted between two and nine times. The chain employs TRBV4-1 and TRBJ2-7; D unresolved. V lost 0 bases, J lost 0 bases, and 12 bases lay in between. Germline CDR1 MGHRA, CDR2 YSYEKL. This CDR3 is built from 16 residues. CDR3 DNA sequence: TGCGCCAGCAGCCAAGAGATGAGCAGACCCTCCTACGAGCAGTACTTC. Translating it yields CASSQEMSRPSYEQYF.